This entry is about one TCR beta chain. Its antigen is still unknown. It has no much larger one-base neighbor in the sample; base qualities were not kept. In light of the paper, this sample's time point label describes: individuals recovered from natural SARS-CoV-2 infection. This sample is part of a study of Ad26.COV2.S vaccination and SARS-CoV-2 variants (dated by TCRdb to the early 2020s). Background for the entire study: TCRbeta repertoire sequencing was used to assess the specificity and breadth of SARS-CoV-2-reactive T cell receptors after Ad26.COV2.S vaccination. The TCR-sequenced set comprised about 32 samples: about 19 Ad26.COV2.S vaccine recipients, 5 placebo recipients and 8 SARS-CoV-2 convalescent individuals. Overall results and qualifications from the work: After vaccination, substantial breadth of spike-specific CD8+ and CD4+ T cell responses was reported. Vaccine and placebo recipients had similar non-spike TCR breadth, a finding consistent with the vaccine containing only spike. Ad26.COV2.S recipients had higher spike-specific TCR breadth than placebo recipients (P = 0.0014). The authors noted that total T cell responses may have been underestimated by the TCR breadth and depth analyses.

The immunoSEQ Assay was used to sequence TCRbeta CDR3 regions. After extraction, genomic DNA underwent amplification by bias-controlled multiplex PCR, followed by high-throughput sequencing. In the source study's methods: Collapsing and filtering of sequences were performed to quantify the absolute abundance of each unique TCRbeta CDR3 region. T cell fraction was estimated by normalizing TCRbeta template counts to usable DNA, with usable DNA measured through amplification of reference genes found in all nucleated cells. Repertoire TCRs were annotated as SARS-CoV-2-specific when V gene, CDR3 amino acid sequence and J gene were exactly matched to a known reactive TCR set. The reference SARS-CoV-2 TCR set was derived from MIRA and filtered for enrichment in COVID-19-positive ImmuneCODE repertoires, a step that removed public or cross-reactive TCRs. Using the MIRA antigens, annotated TCRs were further analysed by specific ORF or by position within an ORF. Breadth was defined as the number of annotated unique rearrangements divided by the total number of unique productive rearrangements, and depth was defined as the summed frequency of the annotated unique rearrangements. Group comparisons of TCR breadth used two-sided Wilcoxon rank-sum tests. What TCRdb holds here is the immuneACCESS table cut down to in-frame rearrangements. Part of the clones is not present; checked against another copy, under half of the missing clones reflect an unresolved V gene, and the others are unexplained. V, J and clone size derive from that table, while D and trimming were established from the DNA sequence. This sample lists 180,000 or so clones; approximately 88% were detected once. More than 4.5% of the sample goes to the ten largest clones.

The TCR originated in a human donor who had recovered from COVID-19. The input for sequencing was peripheral blood, taken after recovery from COVID-19.

The CDR3 region has the sequence CASSQEARGNEQFF. DNA sequence: TGCGCCAGCAGCCAAGAGGCGCGGGGGAATGAGCAGTTCTTC. Rearrangement joined TRBV4-1 to TRBJ2-1, with 7 bases aligning to TRBD2. As encoded in the germline V gene, CDR1 is MGHRA while CDR2 is YSYEKL. V ends up 0 bases short and J 7 bases short, with an unmatched junction base count of 3. The CDR3, from cysteine to phenylalanine, totals 14 residues. Only the CDR3 region is kept as DNA, spanning 42 bases read in frame from base 1.